The T cell receptor (beta chain) described here comes from a study of a mutant IDH1 vaccine in newly diagnosed glioma. In the study overall: Former treatment meant radiotherapy, temozolomide, or both; the majority had gotten both.

Only in-frame clones appear in the TCRdb table, and some are missing; sequencing was by immunoSEQ multiplex PCR. In the table there are 65,000 to 70,000 clones, approximately 82% of which are singletons. The V end was cut by 6 bases, the J end by 1 base, with 12 bases between. The CDR3 is made up of 14 amino acids. Germline CDR1 MNHEY, CDR2 SMNVEV (reference sequence). The time point denotes: baseline, week 1 (first vaccination visit). Treatment in this sample: pre-vaccination baseline after standard-of-care therapy. The material was peripheral blood mononuclear cells (PBMCs), obtained from a glioma patient treated with radiotherapy, temozolomide or both. The clonotype comes from a woman under 30 with glioma. Some clones in this sample may be carry-over from other donors' samples. The chain recombines TRBV27 with TRBJ1-1, with D tentatively TRBD1 (5 bases). In DNA form, the CDR3 reads TGTGCCAGCAGCCTCACAGGTGGGAACACTGAAGCTTTCTTT. This gives the protein CASSLTGGNTEAFF.